This T cell receptor beta chain derives from a study of shared clonotypes between healthy human individuals. The data were produced by immunoSEQ multiplex PCR, yet TCRdb's version contains in-frame clones alone and is incomplete. The sample holds roughly 500,000 clones, around 79% seen once. The CDR3 sequence is 14 residues long. Germline V gives CDR1 SSHAT, CDR2 FNYEAQ (reference sequence). Trimming removed 0 bases at V and 2 bases at J, with 4 bases between. The donors, healthy adults who were HIV-negative, had experienced no recent acute infections or vaccinations. It was 90 million to 95 million PBMCs that unsorted samples used for genomic DNA.

The sequenced material came from PBMCs. The J gene is TRBJ2-2, the V gene TRBV7-7; D is ambiguous. The sequence was collected from a woman between 35 and 50 years old in good health. Some clones in this sample may be carry-over from other donors' samples. CDR3 protein: CASSLAPNTGELFF. DNA for the CDR3: TGTGCCAGCAGCTTAGCACCTAACACCGGGGAGCTGTTTTTT.